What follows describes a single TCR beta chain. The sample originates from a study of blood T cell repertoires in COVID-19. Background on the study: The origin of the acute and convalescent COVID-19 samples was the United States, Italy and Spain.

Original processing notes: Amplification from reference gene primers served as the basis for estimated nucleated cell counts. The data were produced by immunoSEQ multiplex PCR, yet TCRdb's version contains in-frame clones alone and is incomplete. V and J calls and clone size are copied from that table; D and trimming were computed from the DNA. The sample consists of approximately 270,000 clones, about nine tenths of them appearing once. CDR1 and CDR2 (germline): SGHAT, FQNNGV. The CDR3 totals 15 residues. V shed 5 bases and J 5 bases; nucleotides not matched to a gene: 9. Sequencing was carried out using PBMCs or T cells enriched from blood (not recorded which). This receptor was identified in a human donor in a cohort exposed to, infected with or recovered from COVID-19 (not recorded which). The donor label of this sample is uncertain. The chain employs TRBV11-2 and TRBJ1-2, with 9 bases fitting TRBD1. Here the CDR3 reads CASSRQGGVGYGYTF. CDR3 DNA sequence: TGTGCCAGCAGCCGACAGGGGGGTGTTGGGTATGGCTACACCTTC.